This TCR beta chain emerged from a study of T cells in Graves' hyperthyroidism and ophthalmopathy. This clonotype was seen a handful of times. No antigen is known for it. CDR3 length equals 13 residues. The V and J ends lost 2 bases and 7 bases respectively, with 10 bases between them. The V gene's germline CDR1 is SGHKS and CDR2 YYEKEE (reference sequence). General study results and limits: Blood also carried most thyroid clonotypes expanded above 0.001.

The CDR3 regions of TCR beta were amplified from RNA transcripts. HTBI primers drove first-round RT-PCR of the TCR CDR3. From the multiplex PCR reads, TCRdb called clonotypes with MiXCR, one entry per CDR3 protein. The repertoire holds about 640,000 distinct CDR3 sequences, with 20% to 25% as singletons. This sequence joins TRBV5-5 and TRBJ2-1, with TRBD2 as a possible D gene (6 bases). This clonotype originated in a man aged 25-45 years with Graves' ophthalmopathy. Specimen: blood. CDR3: CASSLPGRNEQFF. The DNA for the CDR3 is TGTGCCAGCAGCTTACCAGGGAGGAATGAGCAGTTCTTC. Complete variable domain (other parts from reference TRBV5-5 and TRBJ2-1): DAGVTQSPTHLIKTRGQQVTLRCSPISGHKSVSWYQQVLGQGPQFIFQYYEKEERGRGNFPDRFSARQFPNYSSELNVNALLLGDSALYLCASSLPGRNEQFFGPGTRLTVL.